This is a list of T cell receptor beta chains from one sample in a study of T cells after yellow fever vaccination. TCRdb redid the calling of the 5' RACE reads with MiXCR, one entry per CDR3 protein. The data contain about 300,000 distinct CDR3 sequences, 7.5% to 9.5% of them seen just once; the ten biggest clones take up 3% to 3.5%. The sequencing used CD4+ T cells sorted from PBMCs, collected 5 days after the yellow fever booster vaccination. The receptors stem from a man aged 18 to 35 who received the YFV17D yellow fever vaccine. Each CDR3 is given with its conserved first and last residue. D genes are given only for firm matches. Expanded clones are given a class, and other clones once, few, many or no size at all.

NA	TRBV27	NA	TRBJ1-6	CASRYRVVSPLHF	TGTGCCAGCAGATATCGAGTGGTTTCACCCCTCCACTTT
NA	TRBV7-2	few	TRBJ1-6	CASSRPRMRSWESPLHF	TGTGCCAGCAGCAGGCCTAGGATGAGGTCTTGGGAATCACCCCTCCACTTT
NA	TRBV7-2	few	TRBJ1-2	CASSSWDYGYTF	TGTGCCAGCAGCTCCTGGGACTATGGCTACACCTTC
NA	TRBV3-1	few	TRBJ2-1	CASSHPRDSNEQFF	TGTGCCAGCAGCCATCCCCGGGACTCCAATGAGCAGTTCTTC
TRBD2	TRBV7-3	many	TRBJ2-2	CASSPSSGVTGELFF	TGTGCCAGCAGCCCCTCTAGCGGGGTCACCGGGGAGCTGTTTTTT
NA	TRBV6-5	many	TRBJ1-1	CASSSPRGNTEAFF	TGTGCCAGCAGTTCGCCACGGGGGAACACTGAAGCTTTCTTT
NA	TRBV5-1	many	TRBJ2-1	CASSLVSPSGTYNEQFF	TGCGCCAGCAGCTTGGTGTCTCCGTCGGGTACCTACAATGAGCAGTTCTTC
NA	TRBV6-5	NA	TRBJ2-1	CASRAGLPYNEQFF	TGTGCCAGCAGGGCCGGACTACCCTACAATGAGCAGTTCTTC
NA	TRBV4-1	few	TRBJ2-4	CASSQDTGSDIQYF	TGCGCCAGCAGCCAAGATACGGGTAGCGACATTCAGTACTTC
NA	TRBV5-4	NA	TRBJ1-2	CASSKGARDDYGYTF	TGTGCCAGCAGCAAAGGGGCCAGGGATGACTATGGCTACACCTTC
NA	TRBV6-2/TRBV6-3	NA	TRBJ2-7	CASSTHGRGVYEQYF	TGTGCCAGCAGTACCCATGGCAGGGGAGTCTACGAGCAGTACTTC
NA	TRBV20-1	NA	TRBJ1-2	CSARQANYGYTF	TGCAGTGCTAGACAAGCTAACTATGGCTACACCTTC
TRBD2	TRBV7-3	NA	TRBJ2-3	CASSVRLAGHTDTQYF	TGTGCCAGCAGCGTGAGACTAGCGGGGCACACAGATACGCAGTATTTT
TRBD2	TRBV5-1	many	TRBJ2-7	CASSLAPGGPYEQYF	TGCGCCAGCAGCTTGGCCCCGGGGGGGCCCTACGAGCAGTACTTC
TRBD1	TRBV24-1	few	TRBJ1-5	CATSDPRTGGNQPQHF	TGTGCCACCAGTGACCCACGGACAGGGGGCAATCAGCCCCAGCATTTT
NA	TRBV29-1	NA	TRBJ1-1	CSVQDSHYTEAFF	TGCAGCGTCCAGGACAGCCATTACACTGAAGCTTTCTTT
TRBD1	TRBV12-3/TRBV12-4	few	TRBJ1-2	CASKTGTGFGYTF	TGTGCCAGCAAAACTGGGACAGGGTTTGGCTACACCTTC
TRBD2	TRBV5-1	few	TRBJ2-1	CASSLARASGKPWDEQFF	TGCGCCAGCAGCTTGGCCAGGGCTAGCGGCAAACCTTGGGATGAGCAGTTCTTC
TRBD2	TRBV4-3	few	TRBJ2-5	CASSPRTGGRFGETQYF	TGCGCCAGCAGCCCCCGCACGGGGGGGCGTTTCGGGGAGACCCAGTACTTC
NA	TRBV5-1	many	TRBJ1-1	CASSQESNTEAFF	TGCGCCAGCAGCCAGGAATCGAACACTGAAGCTTTCTTT
NA	TRBV7-2	few	TRBJ2-3	CASSRERKAISTDTQYF	TGTGCCAGCAGCCGGGAAAGGAAGGCGATTAGCACAGATACGCAGTATTTT
TRBD2	TRBV7-3	NA	TRBJ2-3	CASSLSGGRTDTQYF	TGTGCCAGCAGCCTTAGCGGGGGCCGCACAGATACGCAGTATTTT
NA	TRBV3-1	many	TRBJ2-3	CASSQEYTQYF	TGTGCCAGCAGCCAGGAGTATACGCAGTATTTT
NA	TRBV24-1	many	TRBJ2-3	CATSDFGDTQYF	TGTGCCACCAGTGATTTCGGGGATACGCAGTATTTT
TRBD2	TRBV4-1	few	TRBJ2-3	CASSQARIAGGQGDTQYF	TGCGCCAGCAGCCAAGCCAGAATCGCGGGGGGGCAGGGAGATACGCAGTATTTT
TRBD1	TRBV6-6	few	TRBJ1-2	CASSYADRGDGYTF	TGTGCCAGCAGTTACGCCGACAGGGGGGATGGCTACACCTTC
NA	TRBV27	NA	TRBJ2-5	CASKPRQDHQETQYF	TGTGCCAGCAAACCCCGACAGGATCACCAAGAGACCCAGTACTTC
TRBD1	TRBV5-8	many	TRBJ2-7	CASAHPQGTYEQYF	TGTGCCAGCGCCCATCCACAGGGGACCTACGAGCAGTACTTC
NA	TRBV29-1	few	TRBJ1-2	CSVVENYGYTF	TGCAGCGTCGTGGAAAACTATGGCTACACCTTC
NA	TRBV7-9	NA	TRBJ2-6	CAAQLLSGANVLTF	TGTGCCGCACAGCTTCTCTCTGGGGCCAACGTCCTGACTTTC
NA	TRBV20-1	NA	TRBJ1-6	CSVRAGINSPLHF	TGCAGTGTACGGGCAGGCATTAATTCACCCCTCCACTTT